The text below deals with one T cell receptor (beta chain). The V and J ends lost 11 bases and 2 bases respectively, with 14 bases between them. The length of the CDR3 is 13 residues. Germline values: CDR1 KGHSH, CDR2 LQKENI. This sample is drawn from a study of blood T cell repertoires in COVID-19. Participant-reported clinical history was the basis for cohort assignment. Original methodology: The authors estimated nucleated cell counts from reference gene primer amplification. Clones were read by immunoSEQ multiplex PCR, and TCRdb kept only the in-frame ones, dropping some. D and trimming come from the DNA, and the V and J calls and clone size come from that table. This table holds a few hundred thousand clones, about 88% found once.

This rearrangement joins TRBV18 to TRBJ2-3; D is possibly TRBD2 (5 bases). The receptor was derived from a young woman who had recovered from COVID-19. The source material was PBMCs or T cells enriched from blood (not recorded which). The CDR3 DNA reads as TGTGCCGGGAGTAGCGTGCACACAGATACGCAGTATTTT. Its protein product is CAGSSVHTDTQYF.